This TCR beta chain originates from a study of blood T cells in healthy people across ages. About the research overall: About one barcoded beta molecule per two T cells came from capture by template switching. Whole-study results and caveats: Per million T cells, the diversity of TCR beta decreased roughly linearly as age advanced. Unsorted PBMCs blocked a conclusive comparison of naive and antigen-experienced cells. The unknown donor CMV status may have confounded expanded clonotype changes.

As regards this clonotype: The antigen remains unidentified.

PCR was performed a second time for roughly 7 to 12 cycles using a sample-barcoded 5' primer and a J-beta primer mix. TCRdb re-analysed the 5' RACE reads in MiXCR, keeping a single row per CDR3 protein. The data contain about 1,600,000 distinct CDR3 sequences, 42% of them singletons. The ends lost 3 bases at V and 4 bases at J; junction bases unmatched: 8. The CDR3 loop spans 16 amino acids. CDR1 is SGHAT, CDR2 FQNNGV, per germline. Sequenced input: blood. This sequence originates from a woman under 30 in good health. This sequence joins TRBV11-2 and TRBJ2-1; 8 bases line up with TRBD2. The CDR3 spells CASSFGSGTWYNEQFF. In DNA, the CDR3 is TGTGCCAGCAGCTTCGGTAGCGGGACATGGTACAATGAGCAGTTCTTC.